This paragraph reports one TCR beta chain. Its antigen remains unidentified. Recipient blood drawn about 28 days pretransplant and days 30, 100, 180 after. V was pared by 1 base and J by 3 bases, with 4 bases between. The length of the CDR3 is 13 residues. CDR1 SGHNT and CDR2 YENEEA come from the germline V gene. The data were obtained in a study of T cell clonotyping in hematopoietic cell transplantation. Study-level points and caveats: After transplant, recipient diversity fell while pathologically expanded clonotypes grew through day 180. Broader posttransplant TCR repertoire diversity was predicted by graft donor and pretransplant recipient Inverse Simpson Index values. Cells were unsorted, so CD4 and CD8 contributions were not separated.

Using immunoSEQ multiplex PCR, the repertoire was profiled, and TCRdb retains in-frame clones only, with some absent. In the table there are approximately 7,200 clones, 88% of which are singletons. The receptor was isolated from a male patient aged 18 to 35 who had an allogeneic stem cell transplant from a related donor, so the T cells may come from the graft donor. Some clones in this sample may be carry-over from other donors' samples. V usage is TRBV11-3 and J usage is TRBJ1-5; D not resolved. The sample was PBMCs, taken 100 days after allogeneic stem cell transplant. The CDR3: CASSLGTNQPQHF. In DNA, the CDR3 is TGTGCCAGCAGCTTAGGAACCAATCAGCCCCAGCATTTT.